What follows are 23 T cell receptor beta chains derived from one specimen sequenced in a study of T cell changes during pregnancy in multiple sclerosis. The data were produced by immunoSEQ multiplex PCR, yet TCRdb's version contains in-frame clones alone and is incomplete. The sample lists around 61,000 clones, approximately 89% occurring once. Sequences were derived from peripheral blood, sampled in the third trimester of pregnancy. These receptor sequences come from a female donor in good health, enrolled as a control in a pregnancy study.

J is TRBJ2-5 and V is TRBV7-9; tentatively, D is TRBD2 (7 bases). CDR1 SEHNR and CDR2 FQNEAQ come from the germline V gene (reference sequence). The CDR3 spans 16 residues. V shed 6 bases and J shed 3 bases, with 20 bases lying between them. The CDR3 protein is CASSTFAGANKETQYF. CDR3 in DNA: TGTGCCAGCAGTACCTTCGCGGGGGCTAATAAAGAGACCCAGTACTTC.

This clone has a handful of counts. The CDR3 spells CASSQGAVQGASGELFF. The DNA for the CDR3 is TGCGCCAGCAGCCAAGGGGCTGTCCAGGGGGCAAGCGGGGAGCTGTTTTTT. The rearrangement uses TRBV4-1 and TRBJ2-2, with 8 bases lining up with TRBD1. The CDR3 has 17 residues. The V segment lost 1 base and the J segment 7 bases; nucleotides outside the gene matches: 11. The germline V gene has CDR1 MGHRA and CDR2 YSYEKL.

The rearrangement joins TRBV27 to TRBJ1-2, with a possible D match to TRBD1 (5 bases). Germline V gene lookup returns CDR1 MNHEY and CDR2 SMNVEV (reference sequence). V was trimmed by 6 bases and J by 3 bases, leaving 14 bases between them. This CDR3 is 14 amino acids long. CDR3: CASSPGRGDYGYTF. CDR3 bases: TGTGCCAGCAGCCCCGGGAGGGGAGACTATGGCTACACCTTC.

The V gene is TRBV2, the J gene TRBJ1-5; D gene ambiguous. Germline V gene sequence: CDR1 SNHLY, CDR2 FYNNEI. The V gene lost 4 bases and the J gene lost 5 bases, with 12 bases spanning the gap. This CDR3 is built from 14 residues. In nucleotides, the CDR3 is TGTGCCAGCAGTGCCAAGGCAGGCTATCAGCCCCAGCATTTT. Its protein is CASSAKAGYQPQHF.

The table lists this clone with a count of one. The rearrangement joins TRBV1 to TRBJ1-1; the table's D call of TRBD1 was not tested on the DNA. TRBV1 is shown as a pseudogene. The CDR3 loop spans 19 amino acids. CDR3 coding DNA: TGCACCAGCAGCCAAGAGGCCGGGACAGGGGGCTGTTCGGGAACTGAAGCTTTCTTT. Amino acids: CTSSQEAGTGGCSGTEAFF.

The table lists this clone with a count of one. The chain uses TRBV4-2 and TRBJ1-5, with TRBD1 matching 7 bases. The junction had 9 bases not matched to a gene; V was cut back by 3 bases and J by 4 bases. This CDR3 is 16 amino acids long. From germline, CDR1 is LGHNA and CDR2 YNFKEQ. In DNA form, the CDR3 reads TGTGCCAGCAGCCAGGGTGACAGGGTAGGGAATCAGCCCCAGCATTTT. Protein: CASSQGDRVGNQPQHF.

The chain is built from TRBV2 and TRBJ1-2; D is undetermined. CDR1 is SNHLY and CDR2 is FYNNEI in the germline V gene. V was pared by 7 bases and J by 3 bases, with 12 bases between. The CDR3 is made up of 13 amino acids. CDR3 sequence reads: CASTMSRDYGYTF. CDR3 nucleotides: TGTGCCAGCACAATGTCGCGGGACTATGGCTACACCTTC.

This sequence joins TRBV19 and TRBJ1-1; D remains ambiguous. The CDR3 runs 12 residues. Germline assignment: CDR1 LNHDA and CDR2 SQIVND (reference sequence). Trimming took off 7 bases at V and 7 bases at J, with 13 bases between the two ends. The CDR3: CASIIGGGEAFF. As DNA, the CDR3 is TGTGCCAGTATCATCGGAGGTGGTGAAGCTTTCTTT. The full variable domain, rest sourced from reference TRBV19 and TRBJ1-1, is DGGITQSPKYLFRKEGQNVTLSCEQNLNHDAMYWYRQDPGQGLRLIYYSQIVNDFQKGDIAEGYSVSREKKESFPLTVTSAQKNPTAFYLCASIIGGGEAFFGQGTRLTVV.

A few counts support this clone. This chain links TRBV6-4 with TRBJ1-1, with 7 bases fitting TRBD1. The CDR3 is made up of 13 amino acids. Germline CDR1 reads MRHNA; CDR2 reads SNTAGT. Trimming cost V 6 bases and J 1 base; bases outside gene matches: 2. The CDR3 spells CASSRTGNTEAFF. In DNA form, the CDR3 reads TGTGCCAGCAGCAGGACAGGGAACACTGAAGCTTTCTTT.

The chain employs TRBV18 and TRBJ2-5; the match to TRBD2 covers 7 bases. The germline CDR1 and CDR2 sequences are KGHSH and LQKENI. The CDR3 runs 13 residues. V was pared by 2 bases and J by 10 bases, with 7 bases of the junction left unmatched. Written as DNA, the CDR3 is TGTGCCAGCTCACCATATGCGGGGGATGACCAGTACTTC. This codes for CASSPYAGDDQYF.

The V call is TRBV6-4, the J call TRBJ2-5; 7 nucleotides match TRBD2. The CDR3 sequence is 13 residues long. The germline gives CDR1 MRHNA, CDR2 SNTAGT. The J segment lost 5 bases and the V segment lost 4 bases, leaving 4 bases of the junction unmatched. CDR3 DNA sequence: TGTGCCAGCAGTGCACTGGGGGGGGAGACCCAGTACTTC. This sequence encodes CASSALGGETQYF.

The J gene is TRBJ2-2, the V gene TRBV19; 9 bases are shared with TRBD1. Germline V gives CDR1 LNHDA, CDR2 SQIVND (reference sequence). V lost 3 bases, J lost 7 bases, and 6 bases stayed unmatched. CDR3 length: 15 residues. As DNA, the CDR3 is TGTGCCAGTAGTATTACAGGGGGCGCGAACGGGGAGCTGTTTTTT. It is translated as CASSITGGANGELFF.

The genes are TRBV6-5 and TRBJ2-5, with TRBD2 matching 10 bases. The germline V gene encodes CDR1 MNHEY and CDR2 SVGAGI. The junction had 6 bases not matched to a gene; V was cut back by 0 bases and J by 5 bases. CDR3 size: 16 residues. The CDR3 loop is CASSYSRAGGGETQYF. CDR3 in DNA: TGTGCCAGCAGTTACTCGAGAGCGGGGGGGGGTGAGACCCAGTACTTC.

The chain is built from TRBV6-6 and TRBJ1-5; the D is unclear. CDR1 is MNHNY and CDR2 is SVGAGI in the germline V gene (reference sequence). V shed 11 bases and J shed 0 bases, with 8 bases lying between them. The CDR3 is 12 amino acids. The CDR3 is CAARHSNQPQHF. CDR3 bases: TGTGCCGCCAGGCATAGCAATCAGCCCCAGCATTTT.

The chain links TRBV30 to TRBJ2-1; D may be TRBD2 (6 bases). The CDR3 totals 11 residues. Germline V gene lookup returns CDR1 GTSNPN and CDR2 SVGIG (reference sequence). V was trimmed by 3 bases and J by 12 bases, leaving 12 bases between them. As DNA, the CDR3 is TGTGCCTGGAGCCGGGGGTGGGGGCAGTTCTTC. Translated, it gives CAWSRGWGQFF.

This clone has a handful of counts. The chain joins TRBV27 to TRBJ1-1, with TRBD1 identical over 8 bases. Germline V gene data show CDR1 as MNHEY and CDR2 as SMNVEV (reference sequence). The J segment lost 5 bases and the V segment lost 4 bases, leaving 6 bases of the junction unmatched. The CDR3 totals 14 residues. DNA of the CDR3: TGTGCCAGCAGTTGGCGCGGGACAGGAACTGAAGCTTTCTTT. Residues: CASSWRGTGTEAFF.

The CDR3 DNA is TGTGCCACAACTTCCCGGGACAGGGTTATTGAGCAGTTCTTC. Translated, it gives CATTSRDRVIEQFF. The rearrangement uses TRBV6-4 and TRBJ2-1; 9 bases match TRBD1. Germline V gene sequence: CDR1 MRHNA, CDR2 SNTAGT. The CDR3 loop spans 14 amino acids. V shed 10 bases and J 9 bases; nucleotides not matched to a gene: 13.

V usage is TRBV7-9 and J usage is TRBJ2-7; TRBD1 matches 8 bases. Germline V gives CDR1 SEHNR, CDR2 FQNEAQ (reference sequence). The CDR3 loop spans 13 amino acids. V trimming: 3 bases; J trimming: 5 bases; junction bases outside the gene matches: 3. In DNA, the CDR3 is TGTGCCAGCAGCTTCGGACAGGGAAACGAGCAGTACTTC. Translation gives CASSFGQGNEQYF.

V is TRBV7-9 and J is TRBJ1-2, with D possibly matching TRBD1 (5 bases). CDR1 and CDR2 from the germline V gene are SEHNR and FQNEAQ (reference sequence). The CDR3 length is 16 residues. The V gene lost 0 bases and the J gene lost 8 bases, with 19 bases spanning the gap. Here the CDR3 DNA reads TGTGCCAGCAGCTTAGCGGGGGGTTCCGAGGAGGGCGGCTACACCTTC. Amino acid sequence: CASSLAGGSEEGGYTF.

V usage is TRBV5-6 and J usage is TRBJ1-2; 7 positions agree with TRBD1. Germline V gene data show CDR1 as SGHDT and CDR2 as YYEEEE. The CDR3 spans 15 residues. With V trimmed by 2 bases and J by 5 bases, 9 bases remained unmatched. CDR3 amino acids: CASSFGQADWYGYTF. The CDR3 bases are TGTGCCAGCAGCTTCGGACAGGCCGACTGGTATGGCTACACCTTC. Drawing the rest from reference TRBV5-6 and TRBJ1-2, the complete variable domain is DAGVTQSPTHLIKTRGQQVTLRCSPKSGHDTVSWYQQALGQGPQFIFQYYEEEERQRGNFPDRFSGHQFPNYSSELNVNALLLGDSALYLCASSFGQADWYGYTFGSGTRLTVV.

The J gene is TRBJ2-1, the V gene TRBV6-4, with D possibly matching TRBD2 (5 bases). The CDR3 runs 15 residues. Per the germline V gene, CDR1 is MRHNA and CDR2 is SNTAGT. V was trimmed by 9 bases and J by 0 bases, leaving 15 bases between them. As DNA, the CDR3 is TGTGCCAGTCAGGCTAGCCCTAGCTCCTACAATGAGCAGTTCTTC. Its translation is CASQASPSSYNEQFF.

The chain couples TRBV28 to TRBJ1-3; D gene uncertain. V was shortened by 7 bases and J by 0 bases, with 16 bases between the two germline ends. Germline CDR1 MDHEN, CDR2 SYDVKM. The CDR3 runs to 16 residues. CDR3 region: CASTEGTVRSGNTIYF. The CDR3 bases are TGTGCCAGCACCGAAGGCACAGTCCGCTCTGGAAACACCATATATTTT.

This clone was detected once. This chain joins TRBV5-4 and TRBJ2-1, with D tentatively TRBD2 (5 bases). The CDR3 contains 17 residues. Germline CDR1 and CDR2: SGHNT and YYREEE (reference sequence). Trimming left V 1 base short and J 14 bases short, with 28 bases between. This CDR3 is CASSLREEHPRRMEEFF. CDR3 in DNA: TGTGCCAGCAGCTTGCGGGAAGAGCACCCCCGTCGGATGGAGGAGTTCTTC.